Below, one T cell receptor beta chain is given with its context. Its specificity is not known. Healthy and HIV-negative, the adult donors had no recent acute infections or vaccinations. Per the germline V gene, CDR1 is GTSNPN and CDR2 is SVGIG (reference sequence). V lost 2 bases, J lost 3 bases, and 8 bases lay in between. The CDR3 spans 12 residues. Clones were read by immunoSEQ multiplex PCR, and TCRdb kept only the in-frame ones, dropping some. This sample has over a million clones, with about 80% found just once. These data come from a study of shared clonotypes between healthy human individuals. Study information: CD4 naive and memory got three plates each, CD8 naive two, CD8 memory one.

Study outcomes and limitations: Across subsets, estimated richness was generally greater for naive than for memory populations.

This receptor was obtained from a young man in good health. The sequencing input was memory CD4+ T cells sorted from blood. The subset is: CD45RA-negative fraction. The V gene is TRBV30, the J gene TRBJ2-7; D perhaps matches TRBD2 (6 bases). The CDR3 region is CAWSSGDYEQYF. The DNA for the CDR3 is TGTGCCTGGAGTTCGGGGGACTACGAGCAGTACTTC.